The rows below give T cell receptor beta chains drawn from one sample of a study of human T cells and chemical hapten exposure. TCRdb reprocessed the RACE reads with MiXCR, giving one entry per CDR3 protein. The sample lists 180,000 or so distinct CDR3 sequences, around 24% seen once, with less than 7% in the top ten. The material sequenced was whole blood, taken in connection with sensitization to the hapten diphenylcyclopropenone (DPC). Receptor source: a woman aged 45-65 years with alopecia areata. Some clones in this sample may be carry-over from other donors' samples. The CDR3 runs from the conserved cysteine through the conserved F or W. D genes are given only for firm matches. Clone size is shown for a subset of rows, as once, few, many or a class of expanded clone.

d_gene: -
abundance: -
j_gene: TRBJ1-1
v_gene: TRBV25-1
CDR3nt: TGTGCCAGCAGGGTGAGCACTGAAGCTTTCTTT
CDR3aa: CASRVSTEAFF

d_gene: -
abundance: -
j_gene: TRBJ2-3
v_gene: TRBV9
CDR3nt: TGTGCCAGCAGCGTTGGACTGGGTAGCACAGATACGCAGTATTTT
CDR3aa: CASSVGLGSTDTQYF

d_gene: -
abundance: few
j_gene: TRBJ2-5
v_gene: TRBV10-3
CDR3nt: TGTGCCATCAGCCCCGGGGCGCAAGAGACCCAGTACTTC
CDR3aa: CAISPGAQETQYF

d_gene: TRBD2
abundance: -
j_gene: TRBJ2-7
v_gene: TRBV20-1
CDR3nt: TGCAGTGCTCGCGGGGGAACCTACGAGCAGTACTTC
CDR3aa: CSARGGTYEQYF

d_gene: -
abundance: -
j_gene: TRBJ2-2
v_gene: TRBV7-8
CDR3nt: TGTGCCAGCAGCTTAGGGACACTGAACACCGGGGAGCTGTTTTTT
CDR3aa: CASSLGTLNTGELFF

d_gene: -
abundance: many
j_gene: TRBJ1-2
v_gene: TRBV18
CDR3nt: TGTGCCAGCTCACCCCCGACAGAGTCCTATGGCTACACCTTC
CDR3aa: CASSPPTESYGYTF

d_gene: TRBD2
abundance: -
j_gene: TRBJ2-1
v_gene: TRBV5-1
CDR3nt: TGCGCCAGCAGCATTGGACTAGCGGGCCCCCGGTCCAATGAGCAGTTCTTC
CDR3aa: CASSIGLAGPRSNEQFF

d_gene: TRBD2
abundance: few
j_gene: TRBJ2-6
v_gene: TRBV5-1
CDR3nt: TGCGCCAGCAGCTCCACTAGCGGCCCCTCTGGGGCCAACGTCCTGACTTTC
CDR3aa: CASSSTSGPSGANVLTF

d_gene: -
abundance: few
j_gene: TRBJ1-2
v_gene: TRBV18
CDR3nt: TGTGCCAGCTCACCATCAGGGGCTAACTATGGCTACACCTTC
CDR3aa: CASSPSGANYGYTF

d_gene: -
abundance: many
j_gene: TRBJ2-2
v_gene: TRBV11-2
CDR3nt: TGTGCCAGCAGCTTAGAAGGGTACACCGGGGAGCTGTTTTTT
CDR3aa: CASSLEGYTGELFF

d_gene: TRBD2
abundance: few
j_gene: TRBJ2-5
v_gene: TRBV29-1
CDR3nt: TGCAGTGGCACTAGCGTCCAAGAGACCCAGTACTTC
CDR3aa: CSGTSVQETQYF

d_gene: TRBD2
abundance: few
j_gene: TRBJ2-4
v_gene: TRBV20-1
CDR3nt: TGCAGCACCCGAGCCCCTGTAGCGGGTGGAGGGGACATTCAGTACTTC
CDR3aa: CSTRAPVAGGGDIQYF

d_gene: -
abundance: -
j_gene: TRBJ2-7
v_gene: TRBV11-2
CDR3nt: TGTGCCAGCAGCTGGGGCGGGCGCTCCTACGAGCAGTACTTC
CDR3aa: CASSWGGRSYEQYF

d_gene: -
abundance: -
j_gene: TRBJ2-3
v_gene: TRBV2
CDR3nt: TGTGCCAGCACCCCCCGGAGCGGCGCAGATACGCAGTATTTT
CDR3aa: CASTPRSGADTQYF

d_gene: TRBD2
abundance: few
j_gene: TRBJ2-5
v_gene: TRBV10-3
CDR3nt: TGTGCCATCAGTGAGACCGATAGCGGGGAACAAGAGACCCAGTACTTC
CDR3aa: CAISETDSGEQETQYF

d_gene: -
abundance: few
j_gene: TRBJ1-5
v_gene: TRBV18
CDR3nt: TGTGCCAGCTCCCCGTGGGACGTAACAAGCAATCAGCCCCAGCATTTT
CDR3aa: CASSPWDVTSNQPQHF

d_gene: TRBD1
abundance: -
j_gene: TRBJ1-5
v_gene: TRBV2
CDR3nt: TGTGCCAGCAGACCACGGACAGGGAATAGCAATCAGCCCCAGCATTTT
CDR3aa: CASRPRTGNSNQPQHF

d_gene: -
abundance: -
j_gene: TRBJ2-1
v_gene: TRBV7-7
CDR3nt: TGTGCCAGCAGCGTGGGACTCGTGAACAAAGAGCAGTTCTTC
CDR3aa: CASSVGLVNKEQFF

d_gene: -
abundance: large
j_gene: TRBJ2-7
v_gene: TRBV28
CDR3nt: TGTGCCAGCAGTATCCTTACAGGGATCCCCTACGAGCAGTACTTC
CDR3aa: CASSILTGIPYEQYF

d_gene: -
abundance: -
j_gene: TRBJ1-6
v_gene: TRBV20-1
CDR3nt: TGCAGTGCTAGAGTAGGGGCGGTGGACAATTCACCCCTCCACTTT
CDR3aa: CSARVGAVDNSPLHF

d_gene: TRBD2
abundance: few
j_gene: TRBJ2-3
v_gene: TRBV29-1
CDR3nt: TGCAGCGCTCGAGCAGGGACTAGCGGGAGCACAGATACGCAGTATTTT
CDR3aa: CSARAGTSGSTDTQYF

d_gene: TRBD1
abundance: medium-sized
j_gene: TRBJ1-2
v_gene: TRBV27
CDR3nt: TGTGCCAGCAGTACACAGGGGGCTAACTATGGCTACACCTTC
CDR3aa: CASSTQGANYGYTF

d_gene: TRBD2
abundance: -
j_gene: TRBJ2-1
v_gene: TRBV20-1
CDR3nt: TGCAGTGCTAGAGAGGGGATAGCGGGACGGGGTGAGCAGTTCTTC
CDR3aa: CSAREGIAGRGEQFF

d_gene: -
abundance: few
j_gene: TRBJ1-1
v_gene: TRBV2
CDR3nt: TGTGCCAGCAGTGAAAGCCCGGGGGTTCGCACTGAAGCTTTCTTT
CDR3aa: CASSESPGVRTEAFF

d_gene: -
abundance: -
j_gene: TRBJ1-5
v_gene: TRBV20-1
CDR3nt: TGCAGTGCTAGGGTCGGGCAGGGAGGTCAGCCCCAGCATTTT
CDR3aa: CSARVGQGGQPQHF

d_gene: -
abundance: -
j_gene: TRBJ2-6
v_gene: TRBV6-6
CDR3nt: TGTGCCAGCAGTCTCCAGATACCTGGGGCCAACGTCCTGACTTTC
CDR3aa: CASSLQIPGANVLTF

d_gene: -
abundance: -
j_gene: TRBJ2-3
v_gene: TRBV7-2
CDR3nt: TGTGCCAGCAGCCTGGACTCCACAGATACGCAGTATTTT
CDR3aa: CASSLDSTDTQYF

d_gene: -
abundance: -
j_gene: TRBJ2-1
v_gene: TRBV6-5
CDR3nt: TGTGCCAGTGTAGGGGGCTACAATGAGCAGTTCTTC
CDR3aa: CASVGGYNEQFF

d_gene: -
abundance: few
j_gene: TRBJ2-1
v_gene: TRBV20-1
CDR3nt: TGCAGTGCTGAGGACTCGCAACCCAATAAGCAGTTCTTC
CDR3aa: CSAEDSQPNKQFF

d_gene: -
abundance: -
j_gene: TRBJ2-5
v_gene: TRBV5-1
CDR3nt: TGCGCCAGCAGCTGGACAATACAAGGGACCCAGTACTTC
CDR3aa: CASSWTIQGTQYF

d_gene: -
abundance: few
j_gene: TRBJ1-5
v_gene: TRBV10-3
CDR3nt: TGTGCCATCAGTGAGTCTGCCGGCGATCAGCCCCAGCATTTT
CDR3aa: CAISESAGDQPQHF

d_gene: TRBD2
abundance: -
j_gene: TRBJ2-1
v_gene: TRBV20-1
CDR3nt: TGCAGTGCTGGCCTAGGGACTAGCGGATACAATGAGCAGTTCTTC
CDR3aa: CSAGLGTSGYNEQFF

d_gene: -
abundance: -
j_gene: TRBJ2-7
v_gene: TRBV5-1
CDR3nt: TGCGCCAGCACCACCCGCCCGACAGCACCCTACGAGCAGTACTTC
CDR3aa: CASTTRPTAPYEQYF

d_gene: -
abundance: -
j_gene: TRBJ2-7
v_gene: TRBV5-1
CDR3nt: TGCGCCAGCAGCTTGAATTTGGGAGCTACCGAGCAGTACTTC
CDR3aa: CASSLNLGATEQYF

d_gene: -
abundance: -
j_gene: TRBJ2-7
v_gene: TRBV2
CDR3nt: TGTGCCAGCGAAGGAGGGAGCCTCTCCTACGAGCAGTACTTC
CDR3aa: CASEGGSLSYEQYF

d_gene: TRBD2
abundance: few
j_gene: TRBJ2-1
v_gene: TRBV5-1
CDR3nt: TGCGCCAGCAGCTTGGCAGCGGGAGCACCGAATGAGCAGTTCTTC
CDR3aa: CASSLAAGAPNEQFF

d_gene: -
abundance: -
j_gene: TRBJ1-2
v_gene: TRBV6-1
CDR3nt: TGTGCCAGCAGTGATAGGGGGGGGCCTAACTATGGCTACACCTTC
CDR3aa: CASSDRGGPNYGYTF

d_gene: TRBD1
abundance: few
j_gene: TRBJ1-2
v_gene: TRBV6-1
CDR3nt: TGTGCCAGCAGTGAAGCTTCACAGGGGGGCTATGGCTACACCTTC
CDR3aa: CASSEASQGGYGYTF

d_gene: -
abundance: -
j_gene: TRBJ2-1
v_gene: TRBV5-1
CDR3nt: TGCGCCAGCAGCTTTCCCCGTCCGGGAGAGTTCAATGAGCAGTTCTTC
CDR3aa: CASSFPRPGEFNEQFF

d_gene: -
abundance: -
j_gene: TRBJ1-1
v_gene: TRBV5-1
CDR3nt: TGCGCCAGCAGCTTAGACTCGAACACTGAAGCTTTCTTT
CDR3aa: CASSLDSNTEAFF

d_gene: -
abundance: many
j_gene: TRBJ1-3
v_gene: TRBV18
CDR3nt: TGTGCCAGCTCACCGGACAGCTCTGGAAACACCATATATTTT
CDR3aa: CASSPDSSGNTIYF

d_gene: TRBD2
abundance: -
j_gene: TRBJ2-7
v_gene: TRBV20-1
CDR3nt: TGCAGTGCCGGGAGCGGGAGGTGGAACGAGCAGTACTTC
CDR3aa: CSAGSGRWNEQYF

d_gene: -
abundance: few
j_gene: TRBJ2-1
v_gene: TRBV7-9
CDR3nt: TGTGCCAGCAGCCTAGGAAGGACGGAGCAGTTCTTC
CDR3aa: CASSLGRTEQFF

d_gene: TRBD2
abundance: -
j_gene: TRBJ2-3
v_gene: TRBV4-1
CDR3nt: TGCGCCAGCAGCCAGCCCGGACTAGCGGGAGGGCTCCCCCGAACAACAGATACGCAGTATTTT
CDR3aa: CASSQPGLAGGLPRTTDTQYF

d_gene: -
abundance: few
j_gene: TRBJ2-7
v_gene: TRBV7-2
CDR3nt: TGTGCCAGCAGCATACAACGGGGTCCCTACGAGCAGTACTTC
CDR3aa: CASSIQRGPYEQYF

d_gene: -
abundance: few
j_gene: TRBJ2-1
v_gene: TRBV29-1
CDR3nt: TGCAGCGTTGCTGGGCCGAGCGGTAATGAGCAGTTCTTC
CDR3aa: CSVAGPSGNEQFF

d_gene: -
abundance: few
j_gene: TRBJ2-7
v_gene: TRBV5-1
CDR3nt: TGCGCCAGCAGCTTGGCCGGGGGAGCCGCCTACGAGCAGTACTTC
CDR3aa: CASSLAGGAAYEQYF